Listed here is a single T cell receptor (delta chain). The germline CDR1 and CDR2 sequences are GEAIGNYY and EKD. J gave up 0 bases and V 3 bases, and 6 bases lay outside the gene matches. The CDR3 spans 18 residues. TCRdb re-processed the reads using CATT. The sample shows roughly 5,400 delta-chain clones, roughly 3.3% of them seen only once. These data belong to a study of gamma-delta chains in newborns, infants, children. Study overall: Innate gammadelta T cells reportedly expand polyclonally right after birth, driven by microbial exposure, per the title.

The chain is built from TRDV2 and TRDJ3, with 8 bases lining up with TRDD3. This sequence originates from a child who was a newborn, infant or young child, either healthy, febrile or measles-vaccinated (not recorded which). The sample consisted of blood. The CDR3 DNA is TGTGCCTGTGACGAACTGGGGGTCAGCTCCTGGGACACCCGACAGATGTTTTTC. This gives the protein CACDELGVSSWDTRQMFF.